Below, 7 T cell receptor beta chains from the same sample are listed, as sequenced in a study of blood T cell repertoires in COVID-19 (dated by TCRdb to the early 2020s). Libraries were constructed by the immunoSEQ multiplex PCR assay. Not all clones reach the TCRdb copy of this immuneACCESS table, which keeps in-frame sequences only. Checked studies attribute under half of the gap to unresolved V genes and leave the rest unexplained. The sample table lists roughly 150,000 clones, about four fifths of them with a count of one. The leading ten clones occupy under 0.75% of the sample. Sequenced input: peripheral blood. These receptors came from a man in his sixties with acute or convalescent COVID-19.

The chain couples TRBV5-1 to TRBJ1-4; D gene ambiguous. The CDR3 is made up of 16 amino acids. The ends were cut back, 4 bases at V and 0 bases at J, with 13 bases in the middle. The germline gives CDR1 SGHRS, CDR2 YFSETQ. CDR3 amino acids: CASSPGAAATNEKLFF. CDR3 in DNA: TGCGCCAGCAGCCCGGGAGCGGCTGCAACTAATGAAAAACTGTTTTTT. The full variable domain, with the rest looked up from reference TRBV5-1 and TRBJ1-4, is KAGVTQTPRYLIKTRGQQVTLSCSPISGHRSVSWYQQTPGQGLQFLFEYFSETQRNKGNFPGRFSGRQFSNSRSEMNVSTLELGDSALYLCASSPGAAATNEKLFFGSGTQLSVL.

The rearrangement uses TRBV10-3 and TRBJ2-3; 8 bases are a match to TRBD2. From germline, CDR1 is ENHRY and CDR2 SYGVKD. This CDR3 region has 15 residues. V shed 6 bases and J 2 bases; nucleotides not matched to a gene: 7. The CDR3: CAIRRTSGLTDTQYF. DNA for the CDR3: TGTGCCATCAGAAGAACTAGCGGACTCACAGATACGCAGTATTTT.

The rearrangement joins TRBV6-5 to TRBJ2-6; 7 bases fit TRBD1. CDR3 length equals 15 residues. V dropped 5 bases and J dropped 2; count of bases not matched to a gene: 3. The germline CDR1 and CDR2 sequences are MNHEY and SVGAGI. Here the CDR3 DNA reads TGTGCCAGCAGTAACCAGGGGGCTGGGGCCAACGTCCTGACTTTC. It codes for CASSNQGAGANVLTF.

The V and J genes are TRBV19 and TRBJ1-6; possibly TRBD1 for D (5 bases). Germline V gene sequence: CDR1 LNHDA, CDR2 SQIVND (reference sequence). V lost 7 bases and J lost 6, with 10 bases in between. This CDR3 contains 13 residues. CDR3 residues: CASMEQGNSPLHF. For the CDR3, the DNA is TGTGCCAGTATGGAGCAGGGTAATTCACCCCTCCACTTT.

The chain links TRBV3-1 (or the pseudogene TRBV3-2) to TRBJ2-1; 7 positions agree with TRBD1. With 1 base clipped from V and 6 bases from J, the junction kept 0 bases outside the gene matches. This CDR3 spans 13 amino acids. Germline V gene lookup returns CDR1 LGHDT and CDR2 YNNKEL (reference sequence). The CDR3 coding sequence is TGTGCCAGCAGCCAAGGACAGGGCAATGAGCAGTTCTTC. Translating gives CASSQGQGNEQFF.

The genes are TRBV7-9 and TRBJ2-4; D may be TRBD2 (6 bases). The CDR3 has 15 residues. Germline values: CDR1 SEHNR, CDR2 FQNEAQ (reference sequence). V lost 2 bases and J lost 7, with 15 bases in between. The CDR3 region is CASSLPGGGANIQYF. CDR3 DNA sequence: TGTGCCAGCAGCTTACCCGGGGGAGGTGCTAACATTCAGTACTTC.

J is TRBJ2-3 and V is TRBV9, with 10 bases fitting TRBD2. Germline CDR1 and CDR2: SGDLS and YYNGEE. This CDR3 is 16 amino acids long. The trim removed 0 bases at V and 5 bases at J, leaving 6 bases unmatched. This CDR3 reads CASSVGSGGAVDTQYF. As DNA, the CDR3 is TGTGCCAGCAGCGTAGGGAGCGGGGGGGCCGTAGATACGCAGTATTTT.